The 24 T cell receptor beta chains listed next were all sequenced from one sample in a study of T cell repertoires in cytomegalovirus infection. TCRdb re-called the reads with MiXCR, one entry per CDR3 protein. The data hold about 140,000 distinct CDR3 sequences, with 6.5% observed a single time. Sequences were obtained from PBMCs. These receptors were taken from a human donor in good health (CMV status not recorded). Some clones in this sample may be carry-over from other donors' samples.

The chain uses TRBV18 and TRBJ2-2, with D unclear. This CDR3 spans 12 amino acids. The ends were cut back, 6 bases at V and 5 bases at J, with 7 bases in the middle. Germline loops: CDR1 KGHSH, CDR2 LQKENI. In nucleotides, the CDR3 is TGTGCCAGCTCGGTGAGAACCGGGGAGCTGTTTTTT. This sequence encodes CASSVRTGELFF.

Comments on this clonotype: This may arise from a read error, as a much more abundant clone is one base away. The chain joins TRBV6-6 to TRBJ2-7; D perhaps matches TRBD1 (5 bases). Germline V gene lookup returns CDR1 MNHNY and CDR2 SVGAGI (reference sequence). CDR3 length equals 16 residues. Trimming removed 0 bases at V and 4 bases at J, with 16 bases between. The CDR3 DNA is TGTGCCAGCAGTTACTCCCGGACAAGGGGCACGTACGAGCAGTACTTC. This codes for CASSYSRTRGTYEQYF.

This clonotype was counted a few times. The CDR3 loop is CASSDLSGQTF. CDR3 bases: TGTGCCAGCAGTGATCTATCGGGACAGACCTTC. The chain links TRBV25-1 to TRBJ1-2; 7 nucleotides align to TRBD1. Germline CDR1 is MGHDK and CDR2 is SYGVNS. V lost 3 bases to trimming and J lost 14 bases; unmatched junction nucleotides: 6. The CDR3 totals 11 residues.

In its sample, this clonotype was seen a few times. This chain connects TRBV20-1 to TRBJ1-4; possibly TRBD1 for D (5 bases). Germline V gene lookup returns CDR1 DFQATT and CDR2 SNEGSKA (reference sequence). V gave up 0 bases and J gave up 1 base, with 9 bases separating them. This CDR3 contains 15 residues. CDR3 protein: CSARDSGQTNEKLFF. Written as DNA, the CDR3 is TGCAGTGCTAGAGATTCGGGGCAAACTAATGAAAAACTGTTTTTT.

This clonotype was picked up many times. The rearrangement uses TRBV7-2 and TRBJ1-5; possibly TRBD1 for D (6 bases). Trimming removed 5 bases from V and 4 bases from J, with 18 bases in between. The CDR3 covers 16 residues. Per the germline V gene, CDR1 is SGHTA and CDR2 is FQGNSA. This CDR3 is CASSLDGGGTNQPQHF. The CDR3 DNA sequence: TGTGCCAGCAGCCTTGACGGAGGGGGGACTAATCAGCCCCAGCATTTT.

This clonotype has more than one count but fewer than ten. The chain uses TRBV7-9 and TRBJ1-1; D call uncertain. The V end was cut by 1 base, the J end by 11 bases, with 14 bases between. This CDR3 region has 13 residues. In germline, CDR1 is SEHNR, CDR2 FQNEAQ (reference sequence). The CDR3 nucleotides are TGTGCCAGCAGCTTAGTCCGCGGCTCTACGGCTTTCTTT. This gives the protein CASSLVRGSTAFF.

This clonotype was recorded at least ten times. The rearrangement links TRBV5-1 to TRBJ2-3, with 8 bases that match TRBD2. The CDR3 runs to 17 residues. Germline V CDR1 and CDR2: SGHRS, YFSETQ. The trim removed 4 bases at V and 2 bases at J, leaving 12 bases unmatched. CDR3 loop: CASSAARAGVYTDTQYF. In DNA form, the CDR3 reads TGCGCCAGCAGCGCGGCGAGAGCGGGGGTTTACACAGATACGCAGTATTTT. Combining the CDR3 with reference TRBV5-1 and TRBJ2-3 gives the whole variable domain KAGVTQTPRYLIKTRGQQVTLSCSPISGHRSVSWYQQTPGQGLQFLFEYFSETQRNKGNFPGRFSGRQFSNSRSEMNVSTLELGDSALYLCASSAARAGVYTDTQYFGPGTRLTVL.

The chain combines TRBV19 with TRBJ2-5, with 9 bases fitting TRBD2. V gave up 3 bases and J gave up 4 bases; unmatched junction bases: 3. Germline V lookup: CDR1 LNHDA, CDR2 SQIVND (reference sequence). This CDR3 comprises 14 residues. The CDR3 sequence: CASSIGTSSETQYF. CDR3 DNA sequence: TGTGCCAGTAGTATTGGGACTAGCTCAGAGACCCAGTACTTC. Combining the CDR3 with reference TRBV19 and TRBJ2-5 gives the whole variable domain DGGITQSPKYLFRKEGQNVTLSCEQNLNHDAMYWYRQDPGQGLRLIYYSQIVNDFQKGDIAEGYSVSREKKESFPLTVTSAQKNPTAFYLCASSIGTSSETQYFGPGTRLLVL.

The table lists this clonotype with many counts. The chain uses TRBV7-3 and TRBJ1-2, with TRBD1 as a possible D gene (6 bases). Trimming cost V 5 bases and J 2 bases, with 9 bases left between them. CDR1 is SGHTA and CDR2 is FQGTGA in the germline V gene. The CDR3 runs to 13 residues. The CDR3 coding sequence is TGTGCCAGCAGCCAAGACAGGAACTATGGCTACACCTTC. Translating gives CASSQDRNYGYTF. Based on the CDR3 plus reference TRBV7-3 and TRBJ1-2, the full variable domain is GAGVSQTPSNKVTEKGKYVELRCDPISGHTALYWYRQSLGQGPEFLIYFQGTGAADDSGLPNDRFFAVRPEGSVSTLKIQRTERGDSAVYLCASSQDRNYGYTFGSGTRLTVV.

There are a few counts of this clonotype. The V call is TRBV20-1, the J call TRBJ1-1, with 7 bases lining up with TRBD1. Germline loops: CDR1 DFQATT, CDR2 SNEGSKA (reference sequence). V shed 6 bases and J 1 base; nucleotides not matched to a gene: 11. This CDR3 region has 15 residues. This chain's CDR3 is CSARRQGGGNTEAFF. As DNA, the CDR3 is TGCAGTGCGAGAAGACAGGGCGGCGGGAACACTGAAGCTTTCTTT.

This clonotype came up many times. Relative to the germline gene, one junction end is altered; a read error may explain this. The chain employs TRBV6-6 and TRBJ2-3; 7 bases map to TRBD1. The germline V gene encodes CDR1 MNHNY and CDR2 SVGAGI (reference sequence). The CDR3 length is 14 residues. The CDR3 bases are TGTGCCAGCACTTACAGGGGTAGGACAGATACGCAGTATTTT. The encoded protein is CASTYRGRTDTQYF.

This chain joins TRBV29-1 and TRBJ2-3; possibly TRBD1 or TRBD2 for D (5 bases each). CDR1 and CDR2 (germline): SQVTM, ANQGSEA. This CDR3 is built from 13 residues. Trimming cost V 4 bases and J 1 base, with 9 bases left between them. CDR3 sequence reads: CSVVRDGTDTQYF. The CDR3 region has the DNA TGCAGCGTTGTTCGGGACGGCACAGATACGCAGTATTTT.

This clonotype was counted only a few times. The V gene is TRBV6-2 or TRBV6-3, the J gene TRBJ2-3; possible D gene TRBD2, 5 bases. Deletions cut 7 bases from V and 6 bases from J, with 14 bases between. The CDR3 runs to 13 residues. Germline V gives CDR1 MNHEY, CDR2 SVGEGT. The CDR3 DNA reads TGTGCCAGCAAAGGGAATGGAGGTGATACGCAGTATTTT. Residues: CASKGNGGDTQYF.

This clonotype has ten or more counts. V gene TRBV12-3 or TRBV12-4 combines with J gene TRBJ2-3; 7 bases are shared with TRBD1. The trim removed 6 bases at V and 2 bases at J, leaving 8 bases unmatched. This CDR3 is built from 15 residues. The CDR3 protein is CASRSDRRYTDTQYF. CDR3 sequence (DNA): TGTGCCAGCAGATCGGACAGGCGATACACAGATACGCAGTATTTT.

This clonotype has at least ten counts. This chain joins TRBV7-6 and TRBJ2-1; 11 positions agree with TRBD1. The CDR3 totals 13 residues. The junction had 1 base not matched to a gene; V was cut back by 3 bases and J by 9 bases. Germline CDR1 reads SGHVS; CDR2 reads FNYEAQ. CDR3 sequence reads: CASSLGQGVEQFF. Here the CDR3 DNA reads TGTGCCAGCAGCTTGGGACAGGGGGTTGAGCAGTTCTTC.

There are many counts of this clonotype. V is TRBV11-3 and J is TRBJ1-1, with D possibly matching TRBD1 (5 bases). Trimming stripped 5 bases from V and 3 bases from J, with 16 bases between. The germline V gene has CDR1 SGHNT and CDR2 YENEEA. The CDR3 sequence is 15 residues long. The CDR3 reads CASSRGGGGDTEAFF. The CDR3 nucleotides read TGTGCCAGCAGCCGCGGGGGAGGCGGGGACACTGAAGCTTTCTTT.

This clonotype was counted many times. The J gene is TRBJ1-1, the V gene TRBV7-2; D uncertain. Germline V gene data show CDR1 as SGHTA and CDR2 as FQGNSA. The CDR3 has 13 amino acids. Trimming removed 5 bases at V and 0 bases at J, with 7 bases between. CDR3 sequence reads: CASSHLVNTEAFF. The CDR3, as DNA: TGTGCCAGCAGCCACTTGGTGAACACTGAAGCTTTCTTT. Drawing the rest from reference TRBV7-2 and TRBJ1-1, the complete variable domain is GAGVSQSPSNKVTEKGKDVELRCDPISGHTALYWYRQSLGQGLEFLIYFQGNSAPDKSGLPSDRFSAERTGGSVSTLTIQRTQQEDSAVYLCASSHLVNTEAFFGQGTRLTVV.

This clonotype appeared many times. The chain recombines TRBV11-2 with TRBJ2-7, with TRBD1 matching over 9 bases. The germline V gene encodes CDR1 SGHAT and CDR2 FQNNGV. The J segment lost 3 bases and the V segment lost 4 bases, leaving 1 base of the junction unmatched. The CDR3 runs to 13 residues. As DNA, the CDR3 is TGTGCCAGCAGCTCGACAGGGGGCTACGAGCAGTACTTC. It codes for CASSSTGGYEQYF.

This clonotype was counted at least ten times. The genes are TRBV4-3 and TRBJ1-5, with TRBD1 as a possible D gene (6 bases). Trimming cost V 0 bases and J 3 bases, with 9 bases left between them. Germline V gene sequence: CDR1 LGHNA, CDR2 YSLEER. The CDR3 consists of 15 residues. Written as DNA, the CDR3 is TGCGCCAGCAGCCAAGATAGGGGGAACAATCAGCCCCAGCATTTT. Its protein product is CASSQDRGNNQPQHF.

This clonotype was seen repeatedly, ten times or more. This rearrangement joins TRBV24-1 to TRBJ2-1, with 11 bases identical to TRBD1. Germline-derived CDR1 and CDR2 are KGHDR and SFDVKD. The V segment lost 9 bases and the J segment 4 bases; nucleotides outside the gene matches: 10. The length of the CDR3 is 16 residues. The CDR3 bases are TGTGCCACCGGACCGACCGGGACAGGGGGTTACAATGAGCAGTTCTTC. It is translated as CATGPTGTGGYNEQFF.

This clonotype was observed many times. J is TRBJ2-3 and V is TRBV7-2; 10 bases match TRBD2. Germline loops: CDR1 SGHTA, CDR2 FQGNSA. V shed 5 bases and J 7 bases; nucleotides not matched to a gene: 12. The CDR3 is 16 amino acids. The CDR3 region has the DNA TGTGCCAGCAGCGAGCGGGGGGGCGCGGGGAGAAATACGCAGTATTTT. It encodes CASSERGGAGRNTQYF.

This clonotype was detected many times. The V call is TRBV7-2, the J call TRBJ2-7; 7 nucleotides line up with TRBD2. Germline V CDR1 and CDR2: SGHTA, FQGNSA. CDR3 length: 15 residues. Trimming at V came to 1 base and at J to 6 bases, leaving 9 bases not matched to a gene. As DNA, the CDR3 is TGTGCCAGCAGCTTAGTTATAGGACTAGAGGGCGAGCAGTACTTC. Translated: CASSLVIGLEGEQYF.

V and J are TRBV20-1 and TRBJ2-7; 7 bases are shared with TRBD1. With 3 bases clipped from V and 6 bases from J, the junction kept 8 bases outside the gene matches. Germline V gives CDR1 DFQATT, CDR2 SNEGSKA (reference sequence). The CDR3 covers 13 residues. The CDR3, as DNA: TGCAGTGCTAGCGACAGGGTGTTCGGCGAGCAGTACTTC. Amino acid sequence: CSASDRVFGEQYF.

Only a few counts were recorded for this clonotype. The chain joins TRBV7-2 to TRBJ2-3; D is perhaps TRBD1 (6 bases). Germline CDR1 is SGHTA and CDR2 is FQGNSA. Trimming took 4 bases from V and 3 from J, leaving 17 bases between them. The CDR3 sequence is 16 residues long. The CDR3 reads CASSSSLGGPTDTQYF. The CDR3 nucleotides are TGTGCCAGCAGCTCAAGTTTAGGGGGTCCGACAGATACGCAGTATTTT.